The 3 T cell receptor beta chains given below trace back to one sample, sequenced in a study of shared clonotypes between healthy human individuals. Sequencing was performed with immunoSEQ multiplex PCR; in TCRdb, only in-frame clones are kept and a portion is missing. The sample consists of roughly 1.4 million clones, approximately 98.5% of them appearing once. Sequencing was carried out using naive CD4+ T cells sorted from blood. The subset was: CD45RA+ positively selected. The source of these receptors is a man between 25 and 39 years old in good health.

The J gene is TRBJ2-7, the V gene TRBV6-5, with 11 bases aligning to TRBD2. The CDR3 runs to 15 residues. Losses at the gene ends were 2 bases for V and 2 bases for J; bases not matched to a gene: 2. Germline V gene lookup returns CDR1 MNHEY and CDR2 SVGAGI. The CDR3 sequence is CASSYALAGAYEQYF. DNA for the CDR3: TGTGCCAGCAGTTACGCACTAGCGGGAGCCTACGAGCAGTACTTC.

Remarks on this clone: The junction departs from germline at one end; a sequencing error may be responsible. This chain uses TRBV20-1 with TRBJ2-5; D assignment may be TRBD1 or TRBD2 (5 bases each). CDR1 is DFQATT, CDR2 SNEGSKA, per germline (reference sequence). This CDR3 spans 11 amino acids. Here the CDR3 reads CRATAEDTQYF. DNA of the CDR3: TGCAGAGCGACAGCGGAAGATACCCAGTACTTC.

The J gene is TRBJ1-2, the V gene TRBV6-5; D gene unclear. V was cut by 5 bases and J by 0 bases, with 4 bases left in between. The germline V gene has CDR1 MNHEY and CDR2 SVGAGI. The length of the CDR3 is 12 residues. The CDR3 spells CASSGSNYGYTF. The CDR3 DNA follows: TGTGCCAGCAGTGGATCTAACTATGGCTACACCTTC.